A selection of T cell receptor beta chains follows, all from one sample in a study of cytomegalovirus exposure and HLA in healthy donors. Clones were read by immunoSEQ multiplex PCR, and TCRdb kept only the in-frame ones, dropping some. The table for this sample gives tens of thousands of clones. The sequenced material came from PBMCs. These receptors were obtained from a woman younger than 45 in good health and CMV-seropositive. CDR3s include the opening cysteine and the closing phenylalanine or tryptophan. D genes are given only for firm matches. Size is omitted from some rows. Given values are once, few, many or a class for expanded clones.

D: .; V: TRBV7-3; J: TRBJ2-3; size: .; DNA: TGTGCCAGCAGCTTCGACCGGGGGACAGATACGCAGTATTTT; CDR3: CASSFDRGTDTQYF
D: .; V: TRBV19; J: TRBJ1-1; size: .; DNA: TGTGCCAGTAGTATCCCTCCGAGGGCTTTCTTT; CDR3: CASSIPPRAFF
D: TRBD1; V: TRBV27; J: TRBJ1-5; size: .; DNA: TGTGCCAGCAGTGGACAGGGCAATCAGCCCCAGCATTTT; CDR3: CASSGQGNQPQHF
D: .; V: TRBV7-2; J: TRBJ2-7; size: .; DNA: TGTGCCAGCAGCCCAGGGGCGCGGGCCACCTACGAGCAGTACTTC; CDR3: CASSPGARATYEQYF
D: .; V: TRBV6-1; J: TRBJ1-5; size: .; DNA: TGTGCCAGCAGTGAATATGTAGCGGGGTTGGCCAATCAGCCCCAGCATTTT; CDR3: CASSEYVAGLANQPQHF
D: .; V: TRBV5-1; J: TRBJ1-1; size: medium-sized; DNA: TGCGCCAGCAGCTTGGTGGGGGGAAGCACTGAAGCTTTCTTT; CDR3: CASSLVGGSTEAFF
D: .; V: TRBV5-1; J: TRBJ2-2; size: .; DNA: TGCGCCAGCAGAGGTGGGAGTGGGGAGCTGTTTTTT; CDR3: CASRGGSGELFF
D: TRBD2; V: TRBV19; J: TRBJ2-1; size: .; DNA: TGTGCCAGTAGTATGTCTAGCGGGACCTACAATGAGCAGTTCTTC; CDR3: CASSMSSGTYNEQFF
D: .; V: TRBV25-1; J: TRBJ2-6; size: .; DNA: TGTGCCAGCAGTGATCCCACTGGGGCCAACGTCCTGACTTTC; CDR3: CASSDPTGANVLTF
D: .; V: TRBV25-1; J: TRBJ2-1; size: .; DNA: TGTGCCAGCAGTGGTGGCAGCCGGACTTACAATGAGCAGTTCTTC; CDR3: CASSGGSRTYNEQFF
D: .; V: TRBV4-1; J: TRBJ2-1; size: .; DNA: TGCGCCAGCAGCCAAGGAGCTATCAATGAGCAGTTCTTC; CDR3: CASSQGAINEQFF
D: .; V: TRBV4-1; J: TRBJ2-7; size: .; DNA: TGCGCCAGCAGCCGGGGCCTCTCCTACGAGCAGTACTTC; CDR3: CASSRGLSYEQYF
D: .; V: TRBV11-2; J: TRBJ1-2; size: .; DNA: TGTGCCAGCAGCTCACCAGTAGGCTACACCTTC; CDR3: CASSSPVGYTF
D: TRBD2; V: TRBV4-1; J: TRBJ2-3; size: .; DNA: TGCGCCAGCAGCCAAGTCGTAGCGGGAGAGTTAGATACGCAGTATTTT; CDR3: CASSQVVAGELDTQYF
D: .; V: TRBV9; J: TRBJ2-7; size: .; DNA: TGTGCCAGCAGCCCTGAATGGTGGCGAGGAACCCGCGAGCAGTACTTC; CDR3: CASSPEWWRGTREQYF
D: TRBD1; V: TRBV6-5; J: TRBJ2-7; size: .; DNA: TGTGCCAGCAGTTACCAGGGGGCCTACGAGCAGTACTTC; CDR3: CASSYQGAYEQYF
D: .; V: TRBV18; J: TRBJ1-1; size: .; DNA: TGTGCCAGCTCACAGGACGGACTGATGAACACTGAAGCTTTCTTT; CDR3: CASSQDGLMNTEAFF
D: TRBD1; V: TRBV30; J: TRBJ1-6; size: .; DNA: TGTGCCTGGAGTGTGACAGGGGGAAACTCACCCCTCCACTTT; CDR3: CAWSVTGGNSPLHF
D: .; V: TRBV19; J: TRBJ1-1; size: .; DNA: TGTGCCAGTAGTATTTCCAGGGGCAACACTGAAGCTTTCTTT; CDR3: CASSISRGNTEAFF
D: .; V: TRBV2; J: TRBJ2-2; size: .; DNA: TGTGCCAGCAGGGCAGGGCCCTTGAACACCGGGGAGCTGTTTTTT; CDR3: CASRAGPLNTGELFF
D: TRBD2; V: TRBV6-1; J: TRBJ2-5; size: medium-sized; DNA: TGTGCCAGCAGTGAAGATCGGGCGGGGGGGGAGACCCAGTACTTC; CDR3: CASSEDRAGGETQYF
D: TRBD1; V: TRBV15; J: TRBJ1-4; size: .; DNA: TGTGCCACCAGCGGAGACAGGGGAGCCGCTAATGAAAAACTGTTTTTT; CDR3: CATSGDRGAANEKLFF
D: .; V: TRBV9; J: TRBJ1-1; size: .; DNA: TGTGCCAGCAGCCCCTGGGGAGGGGGGAACACTGAAGCTTTCTTT; CDR3: CASSPWGGGNTEAFF
D: TRBD2; V: TRBV5-1; J: TRBJ2-7; size: .; DNA: TGCGCCAGCAGACCTGCTGGGGCGGGAGGGCCCTACGAGCAGTACTTC; CDR3: CASRPAGAGGPYEQYF
D: TRBD1; V: TRBV13; J: TRBJ1-1; size: .; DNA: TGTGCCAGCAGCGGACAGGGGGCAAGCACTGAAGCTTTCTTT; CDR3: CASSGQGASTEAFF
D: TRBD2; V: TRBV11-2; J: TRBJ2-7; size: .; DNA: TGTGCCAGCAGACAAGGACTAGCGGGAGTCTACGAGCAGTACTTC; CDR3: CASRQGLAGVYEQYF
D: .; V: TRBV7-9; J: TRBJ2-5; size: .; DNA: TGTGCCAGCAGCTTTTGGAGCGGACCTTACCAAGAGACCCAGTACTTC; CDR3: CASSFWSGPYQETQYF
D: TRBD2; V: TRBV2; J: TRBJ2-3; size: .; DNA: TGTGCCAGCAGTTATCAGCGGGGGTCCACAGATACGCAGTATTTT; CDR3: CASSYQRGSTDTQYF
D: TRBD1; V: TRBV11-1; J: TRBJ2-7; size: .; DNA: TGTGCCAGCAGCTTATCGGGGACAGCGAGCTCCTACGAGCAGTACTTC; CDR3: CASSLSGTASSYEQYF
D: .; V: TRBV28; J: TRBJ1-2; size: .; DNA: TGTGCCAGCAGTCCCTATAGGGCAGGGGACTATGGCTACACCTTC; CDR3: CASSPYRAGDYGYTF
D: TRBD1; V: TRBV6-5; J: TRBJ2-7; size: .; DNA: TGTGCCAGCAGTTATAAGGACAGGTACGAGCAGTACTTC; CDR3: CASSYKDRYEQYF
D: TRBD2; V: TRBV6-6; J: TRBJ2-1; size: .; DNA: TGTGCCAGCAGTTACGATCGGGGGGGCCGGGACAATGAGCAGTTCTTC; CDR3: CASSYDRGGRDNEQFF
D: TRBD2; V: TRBV27; J: TRBJ2-1; size: .; DNA: TGTGCCAGCAGTTTAGCGGGGGGCCTCTCCTACAATGAGCAGTTCTTC; CDR3: CASSLAGGLSYNEQFF
D: TRBD2; V: TRBV4-1; J: TRBJ2-3; size: .; DNA: TGCGCCAGCAGCCAACAAAGCGGGGGGGCCGTTGGAGATACGCAGTATTTT; CDR3: CASSQQSGGAVGDTQYF
D: TRBD1; V: TRBV9; J: TRBJ2-3; size: .; DNA: TGTGCCAGCAGAGGGACAGGGTCGGGCACAGATACGCAGTATTTT; CDR3: CASRGTGSGTDTQYF
D: .; V: TRBV10-3; J: TRBJ1-2; size: .; DNA: TGTGCCATCAGTGGCTCCCCCCAGGGGCGTTGGGGCTACACCTTC; CDR3: CAISGSPQGRWGYTF
D: .; V: TRBV5-4; J: TRBJ1-5; size: .; DNA: TGTGCCAGCAGCTTGGGTGGTGGCAGGGATCAGCCCCAGCATTTT; CDR3: CASSLGGGRDQPQHF